The 18 T cell receptor beta chains given below trace back to one sample, sequenced in a study of blood T cell repertoires in COVID-19. Clones were read by immunoSEQ multiplex PCR, and TCRdb kept only the in-frame ones, dropping some. The sample has approximately 300,000 clones; approximately 91% are singletons. The material sequenced was PBMCs or T cells enriched from blood (not recorded which). The receptor source for this set is a man in his 60s who had recovered from COVID-19.

This clone was seen once. The chain couples TRBV6-6 to TRBJ2-1; TRBD2 matches 9 bases. Germline trimming cut 2 bases from V and 2 bases from J; bases unmatched to any gene: 4. The length of the CDR3 is 16 residues. Germline V CDR1 and CDR2: MNHNY, SVGAGI (reference sequence). CDR3: CASSYPASGTYNEQFF. In DNA form, the CDR3 reads TGTGCCAGCAGTTACCCAGCTAGCGGGACCTACAATGAGCAGTTCTTC.

This rearrangement joins TRBV28 to TRBJ2-7; 10 nucleotides match TRBD1. Trimming cost V 8 bases and J 2 bases; bases outside gene matches: 9. Germline assignment: CDR1 MDHEN and CDR2 SYDVKM. This CDR3 has 15 residues. CDR3 loop: CASHDRGHITYEQYF. CDR3 in DNA: TGTGCCAGCCATGACAGGGGGCACATTACCTACGAGCAGTACTTC.

The J gene is TRBJ1-5, the V gene TRBV6-5, with TRBD1 identical over 7 bases. With V trimmed by 10 bases and J by 5 bases, 5 bases remained unmatched. CDR1 MNHEY and CDR2 SVGAGI come from the germline V gene. This CDR3 is built from 12 residues. CDR3 loop: CATGDSYQPQHF. The CDR3 bases are TGTGCCACCGGGGACAGTTATCAGCCCCAGCATTTT.

The gene calls are TRBV5-1 and TRBJ2-5; 15 bases match TRBD2. The trim removed 4 bases at V and 5 bases at J, leaving 9 bases unmatched. Germline CDR1 reads SGHRS; CDR2 reads YFSETQ. The CDR3 runs 17 residues. CDR3 loop: CASSPGLAGGPEETQYF. The CDR3 DNA sequence: TGCGCCAGCAGCCCCGGACTAGCGGGAGGGCCGGAGGAGACCCAGTACTTC.

The chain joins TRBV9 to TRBJ2-1, with 8 positions matching TRBD2. The length of the CDR3 is 16 residues. V shed 0 bases, J shed 4 bases, and the junction held 6 bases outside the gene matches. Germline CDR1 reads SGDLS; CDR2 reads YYNGEE. The CDR3 region is CASSVGLREVYNEQFF. In DNA form, the CDR3 reads TGTGCCAGCAGCGTAGGGCTGCGGGAGGTATACAATGAGCAGTTCTTC.

This chain joins TRBV27 and TRBJ1-6; TRBD1 might be the D (5 bases). With 1 base removed from V and 6 bases from J, the gap between germline ends came to 10 bases. The CDR3 runs to 15 residues. Germline loops: CDR1 MNHEY, CDR2 SMNVEV (reference sequence). The CDR3 sequence: CASSLFDSPNSPLHF. Written as DNA, the CDR3 is TGTGCCAGCAGTTTATTTGACAGTCCTAATTCACCCCTCCACTTT.

This clone was detected only once. V usage is TRBV6-5 and J usage is TRBJ1-5; possibly TRBD1 for D (6 bases). CDR1 is MNHEY, CDR2 SVGAGI, per germline. The V and J ends lost 0 bases and 4 bases respectively, with 10 bases between them. CDR3 length: 15 residues. For the CDR3, the DNA is TGTGCCAGCAGTTACTCTAGCACAGGGAATCAGCCCCAGCATTTT. As protein: CASSYSSTGNQPQHF.

About this clone itself: Other DNA sequences in this specimen translate into the identical CDR3. The chain joins TRBV5-1 to TRBJ2-2; 7 nucleotides agree with TRBD1. The V gene's germline CDR1 is SGHRS and CDR2 YFSETQ. V lost 4 bases to trimming and J lost 5 bases; unmatched junction nucleotides: 5. This CDR3 contains 14 residues. The CDR3 reads CASSPGQRTGELFF. The CDR3 DNA follows: TGCGCCAGCAGCCCGGGACAGAGAACCGGGGAGCTGTTTTTT.

This sequence joins TRBV7-9 and TRBJ1-2; no definite D call. Trimming left V 4 bases short and J 4 bases short, with 13 bases between. The CDR3 is made up of 14 amino acids. Germline CDR1 SEHNR, CDR2 FQNEAQ (reference sequence). The CDR3, as DNA: TGTGCCAGCAGCTCCGAGACACCCGGCTATGGCTACACCTTC. It codes for CASSSETPGYGYTF.

Points on this clone: Other DNA sequences in this specimen translate into the identical CDR3. The chain combines TRBV5-1 with TRBJ1-2; 8 bases fit TRBD1. The CDR3 sequence is 13 residues long. In germline, CDR1 is SGHRS, CDR2 YFSETQ. V was pared by 5 bases and J by 3 bases, with 3 bases of the junction left unmatched. The CDR3 loop is CASSLQGDYGYTF. The CDR3 coding sequence is TGCGCCAGCAGTCTACAGGGGGACTATGGCTACACCTTC.

The CDR3 DNA sequence: TGTGCCAGCAGCTTAGATGTTAGCGGGGAGCTGTTTTTT. Amino acid sequence: CASSLDVSGELFF. The chain couples TRBV7-9 to TRBJ2-2, with D unclear. V dropped 1 base and J dropped 7 bases, with 7 bases sitting between them. In germline, CDR1 is SEHNR, CDR2 FQNEAQ (reference sequence). The CDR3 consists of 13 residues.

V gene TRBV5-1 combines with J gene TRBJ1-6, with D possibly being TRBD1 (6 bases). CDR3 length: 14 amino acids. The V and J ends lost 0 bases and 8 bases respectively, with 9 bases between them. Germline V gene sequence: CDR1 SGHRS, CDR2 YFSETQ. CDR3 in DNA: TGCGCCAGCAGCTTGGCAGGGGTAGATTCACCCCTCCACTTT. It is translated as CASSLAGVDSPLHF. Based on the CDR3 plus reference TRBV5-1 and TRBJ1-6, the full variable domain is KAGVTQTPRYLIKTRGQQVTLSCSPISGHRSVSWYQQTPGQGLQFLFEYFSETQRNKGNFPGRFSGRQFSNSRSEMNVSTLELGDSALYLCASSLAGVDSPLHFGNGTRLTVT.

In DNA, the CDR3 is TGTGCCAGCAGTTTTGGTAGGGGTATCTATGGCTACACCTTC. The encoded protein is CASSFGRGIYGYTF. The rearrangement uses TRBV28 and TRBJ1-2; perhaps TRBD1 as D (5 bases). CDR3 length: 14 residues. Trimming shortened V by 3 bases and J by 4 bases, and 12 bases separated the two germline ends. CDR1 and CDR2 from the germline V gene are MDHEN and SYDVKM.

V is TRBV28 and J is TRBJ1-2; D possibly corresponds to TRBD1 (6 bases). The CDR3 is made up of 16 amino acids. Germline V lookup: CDR1 MDHEN, CDR2 SYDVKM. Deletions cut 3 bases from V and 2 bases from J, with 16 bases between. The CDR3 is CASSFIPRGANYGYTF. The DNA of the CDR3 is TGTGCCAGCAGTTTTATCCCACGGGGGGCGAACTATGGCTACACCTTC.

V usage is TRBV7-8 and J usage is TRBJ2-5; 8 bases are a match to TRBD1. CDR3 length: 14 amino acids. Unmatched junction bases numbered 2, after V lost 4 bases and J lost 1 base. CDR1 SGHVS and CDR2 FQNEAQ come from the germline V gene. The DNA for the CDR3 is TGTGCCAGCAGCTCGGGACAGGTCCAAGAGACCCAGTACTTC. As protein: CASSSGQVQETQYF.

This clone was recorded a few times. This rearrangement joins TRBV9 to TRBJ2-2; maybe TRBD2 (5 bases). CDR3 length: 17 amino acids. Per germline, CDR1 SGDLS and CDR2 YYNGEE. The V gene lost 4 bases and the J gene lost 7 bases, with 23 bases spanning the gap. CDR3: CASSSFSDRARGGELFF. In nucleotides, the CDR3 is TGTGCCAGCAGCTCCTTCTCGGACCGCGCCCGGGGCGGGGAGCTGTTTTTT.

The chain uses TRBV25-1 and TRBJ1-3, with D possibly being TRBD1 (6 bases). CDR1 and CDR2 (germline): MGHDK, SYGVNS. Trimming cost V 6 bases and J 3 bases, with 12 bases left between them. The CDR3 totals 14 residues. The CDR3 DNA reads as TGTGCCAGCAGAAACAGGGACGGTGGAAACACCATATATTTT. This codes for CASRNRDGGNTIYF.

There are a few counts of this clone. This chain connects TRBV3-1 (or the pseudogene TRBV3-2) to TRBJ2-5; D is uncertain. Germline CDR1 LGHDT, CDR2 YNNKEL (reference sequence). The CDR3 sequence is 13 residues long. V was shortened by 1 base and J by 5 bases, with 8 bases between the two germline ends. CDR3: CASSQGAEETQYF. The CDR3 DNA is TGTGCCAGCAGCCAAGGGGCTGAGGAGACCCAGTACTTC.